This paragraph covers one T cell receptor beta chain sequence. What it binds is not known. Generated by immunoSEQ multiplex PCR, the TCRdb table keeps only in-frame clones and is missing some. The sample consists of more than 450,000 clones, 79% of them appearing once. This entry is derived from a study of shared clonotypes between healthy human individuals. General study findings and limits: The sampled material consisted only of blood, and tissue repertoires are likely to differ. Clonotype sharing among donors likely depends on sequencing depth.

The CDR3 extends over 14 amino acids. J gave up 7 bases and V 1 base, and 8 bases lay outside the gene matches. Germline lookup yields CDR1 SQVTM and CDR2 ANQGSEA. The chain carries TRBV29-1 and TRBJ1-2, with TRBD1 matching 8 bases. The sample taken for sequencing was PBMCs. The clonotype originates from a woman in her forties in good health. Some clones in this sample may be carry-over from other donors' samples. The CDR3: CSVEGQGARSGYTF. CDR3 DNA: TGCAGCGTTGAAGGGCAGGGGGCGCGGAGTGGCTACACCTTC.